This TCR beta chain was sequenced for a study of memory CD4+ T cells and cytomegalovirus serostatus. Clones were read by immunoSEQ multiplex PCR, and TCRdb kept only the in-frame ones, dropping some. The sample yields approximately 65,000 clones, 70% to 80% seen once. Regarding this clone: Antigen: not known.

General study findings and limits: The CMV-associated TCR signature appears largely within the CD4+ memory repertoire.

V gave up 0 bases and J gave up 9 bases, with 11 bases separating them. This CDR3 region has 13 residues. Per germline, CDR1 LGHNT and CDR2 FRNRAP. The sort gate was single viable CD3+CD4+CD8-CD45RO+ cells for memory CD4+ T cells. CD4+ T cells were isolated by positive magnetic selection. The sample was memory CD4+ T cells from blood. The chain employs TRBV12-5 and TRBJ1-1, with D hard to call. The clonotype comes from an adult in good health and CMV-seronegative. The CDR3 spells CASGLVVGNKAFF. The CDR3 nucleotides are TGTGCTAGTGGTTTGGTTGTGGGGAACAAAGCTTTCTTT.